This T cell receptor (beta chain) was observed in a study of beta chain features in type 1 diabetes. Turning to the study itself: The number of sorted cells examined across all samples was approximately 110,000,000.

The entirety of the isolated RNA underwent reverse transcription, so expressed TCRB transcripts were sequenced. The repertoire was sequenced with immunoSEQ multiplex PCR; TCRdb's copy has only in-frame clones and lacks some. The sample has over 40,000 clones; 66% are singletons. CDR3 length: 10 amino acids. Germline CDR1 reads MNHNY; CDR2 reads SVGAGI (reference sequence). V was cut by 6 bases and J by 9 bases, with 6 bases left in between. This clone was counted only a few times. Antigen: not known. Study results and limitations: Shortening of TCRB CDR3s, moderate but significant, appeared in all four CD4+ subsets of Type 1 diabetes patients.

Sample: Tregs from blood. The receptor comes from a woman aged 18-29 years with type 1 diabetes. The chain has TRBV6-6 and TRBJ2-1, with D maybe TRBD2 (5 bases). The DNA of the CDR3 is TGTGCCAGCAGCCGGGGTGAGCAGTTCTTC. It codes for CASSRGEQFF.